This T cell receptor beta chain was recorded in a study of shared clonotypes between healthy human individuals. Using immunoSEQ multiplex PCR, the repertoire was profiled, and TCRdb retains in-frame clones only, with some absent. The sample records around 2.5 million clones, 93% being singletons. All the donors were Caucasian adults who lived in Nashville, Tennessee. The CDR3 extends over 13 amino acids. Germline V gives CDR1 MDHEN, CDR2 SYDVKM. V gave up 2 bases and J gave up 4 bases, with 8 bases separating them. The specimen sequenced was naive CD4+ T cells from PBMCs. As for subset: CD45RA+ positively selected. This sequence was found in a man between 18 and 29 years old in good health. Some clones in this sample may be carry-over from other donors' samples. V and J are TRBV28 and TRBJ2-5, with no clear D. The CDR3 coding sequence is TGTGCCAGCAGTTTAATAAGGCCAGAGACCCAGTACTTC. Protein: CASSLIRPETQYF.